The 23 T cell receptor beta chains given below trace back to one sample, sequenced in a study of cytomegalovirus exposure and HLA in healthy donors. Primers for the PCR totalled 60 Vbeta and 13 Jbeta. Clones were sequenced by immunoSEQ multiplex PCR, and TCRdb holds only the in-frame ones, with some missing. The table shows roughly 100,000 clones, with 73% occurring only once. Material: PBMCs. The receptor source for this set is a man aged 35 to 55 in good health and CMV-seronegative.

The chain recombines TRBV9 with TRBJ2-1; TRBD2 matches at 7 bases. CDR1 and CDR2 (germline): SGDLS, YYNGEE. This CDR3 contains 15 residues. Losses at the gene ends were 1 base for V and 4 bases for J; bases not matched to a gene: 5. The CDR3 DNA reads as TGTGCCAGCAGCGTATCCAGCGGGGCATACAATGAGCAGTTCTTC. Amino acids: CASSVSSGAYNEQFF.

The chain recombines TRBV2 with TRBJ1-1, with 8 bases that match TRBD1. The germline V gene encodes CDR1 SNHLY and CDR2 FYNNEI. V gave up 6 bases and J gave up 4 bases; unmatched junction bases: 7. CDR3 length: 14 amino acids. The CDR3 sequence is CASRTLRGRTEAFF. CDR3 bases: TGTGCCAGCAGAACCCTCAGGGGGCGCACTGAAGCTTTCTTT.

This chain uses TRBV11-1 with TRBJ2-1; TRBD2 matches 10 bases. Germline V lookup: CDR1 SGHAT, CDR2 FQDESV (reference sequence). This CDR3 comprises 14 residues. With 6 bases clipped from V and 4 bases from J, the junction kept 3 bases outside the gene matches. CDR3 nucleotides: TGTGCCAGCAGTTCTAGCGGGGGTTACAATGAGCAGTTCTTC. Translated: CASSSSGGYNEQFF.

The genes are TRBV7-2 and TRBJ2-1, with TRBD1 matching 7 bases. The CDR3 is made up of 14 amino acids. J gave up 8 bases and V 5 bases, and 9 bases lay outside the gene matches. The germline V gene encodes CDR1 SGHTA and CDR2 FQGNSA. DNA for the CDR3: TGTGCCAGCAGCCCCGGCCAGGGGGAGTATGAGCAGTTCTTC. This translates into CASSPGQGEYEQFF.

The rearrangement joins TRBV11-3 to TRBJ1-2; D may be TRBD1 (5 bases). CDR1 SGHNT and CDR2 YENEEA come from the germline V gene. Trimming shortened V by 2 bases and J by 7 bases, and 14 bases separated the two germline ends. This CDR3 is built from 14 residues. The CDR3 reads CASSLPGGFSGYTF. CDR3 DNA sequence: TGTGCCAGCAGCTTACCGGGGGGTTTTTCTGGCTACACCTTC.

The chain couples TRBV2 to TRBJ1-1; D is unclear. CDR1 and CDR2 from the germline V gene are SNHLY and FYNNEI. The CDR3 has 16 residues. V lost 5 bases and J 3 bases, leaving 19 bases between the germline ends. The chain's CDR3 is CASSLPTGLVDTEAFF. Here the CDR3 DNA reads TGTGCCAGCAGTCTCCCGACGGGGTTAGTCGACACTGAAGCTTTCTTT.

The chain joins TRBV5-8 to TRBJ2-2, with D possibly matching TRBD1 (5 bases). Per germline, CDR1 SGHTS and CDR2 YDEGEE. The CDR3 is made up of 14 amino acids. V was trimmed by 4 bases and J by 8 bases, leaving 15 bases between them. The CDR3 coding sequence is TGTGCCAGCAGCCGGACGACAGTCATTGGGGAGCTGTTTTTT. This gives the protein CASSRTTVIGELFF. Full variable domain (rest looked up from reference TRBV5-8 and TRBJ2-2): EAGVTQSPTHLIKTRGQQATLRCSPISGHTSVYWYQQALGLGLQFLLWYDEGEERNRGNFPPRFSGRQFPNYSSELNVNALELEDSALYLCASSRTTVIGELFFGEGSRLTVL.

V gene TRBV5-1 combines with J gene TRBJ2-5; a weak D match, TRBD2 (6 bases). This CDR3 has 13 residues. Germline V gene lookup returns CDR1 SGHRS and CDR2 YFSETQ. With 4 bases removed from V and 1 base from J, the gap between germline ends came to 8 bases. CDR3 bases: TGCGCCAGCAGCCGCGGGGTCCAAGAGACCCAGTACTTC. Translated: CASSRGVQETQYF.

CDR3 residues: CASSPGLAGTTGSIQYF. CDR3 DNA: TGTGCCAGCAGCCCAGGACTAGCGGGGACGACCGGGAGCATTCAGTACTTC. The V and J genes are TRBV5-5 and TRBJ2-4, with 12 bases matching TRBD2. The junction had 14 bases not matched to a gene; V was cut back by 4 bases and J by 9 bases. CDR1 is SGHKS and CDR2 is YYEKEE in the germline V gene (reference sequence). The CDR3 covers 17 residues.

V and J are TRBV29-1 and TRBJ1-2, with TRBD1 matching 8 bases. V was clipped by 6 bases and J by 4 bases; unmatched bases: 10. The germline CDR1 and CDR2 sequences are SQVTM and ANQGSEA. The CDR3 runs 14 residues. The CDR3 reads CSVKDRGGGYGYTF. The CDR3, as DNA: TGCAGCGTGAAAGACAGGGGAGGAGGCTATGGCTACACCTTC.

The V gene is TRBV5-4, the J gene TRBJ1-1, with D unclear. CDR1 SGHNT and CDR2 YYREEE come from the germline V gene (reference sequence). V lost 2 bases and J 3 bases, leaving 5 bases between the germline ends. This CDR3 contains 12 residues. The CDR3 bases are TGTGCCAGCAGCTTCGGGTACACTGAAGCTTTCTTT. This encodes CASSFGYTEAFF.

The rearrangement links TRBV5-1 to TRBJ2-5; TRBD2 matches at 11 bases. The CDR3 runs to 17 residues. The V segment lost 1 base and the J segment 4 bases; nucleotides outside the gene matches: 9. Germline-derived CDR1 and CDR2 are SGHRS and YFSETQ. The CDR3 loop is CASSLSSGGAGVETQYF. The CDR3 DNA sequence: TGCGCCAGCAGCTTGAGTAGCGGGGGGGCCGGGGTAGAGACCCAGTACTTC.

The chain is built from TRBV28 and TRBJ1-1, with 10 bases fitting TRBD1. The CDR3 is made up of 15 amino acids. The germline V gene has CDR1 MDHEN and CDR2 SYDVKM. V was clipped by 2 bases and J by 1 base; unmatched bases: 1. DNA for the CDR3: TGTGCCAGCAGTTTAGGGACAGGGGCGAACACTGAAGCTTTCTTT. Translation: CASSLGTGANTEAFF.

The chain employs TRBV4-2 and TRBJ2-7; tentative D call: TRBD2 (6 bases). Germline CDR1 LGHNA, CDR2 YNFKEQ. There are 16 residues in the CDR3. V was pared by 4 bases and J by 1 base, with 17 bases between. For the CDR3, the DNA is TGTGCCAGCAGCCCAACGGGCGGGGAGGCGTCCTACGAGCAGTACTTC. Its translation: CASSPTGGEASYEQYF.

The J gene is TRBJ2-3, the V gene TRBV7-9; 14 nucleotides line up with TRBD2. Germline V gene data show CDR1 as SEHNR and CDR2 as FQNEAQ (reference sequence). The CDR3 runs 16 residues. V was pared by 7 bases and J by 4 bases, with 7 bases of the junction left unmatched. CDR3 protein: CASTFRLAGGPDTQYF. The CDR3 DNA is TGTGCCAGCACCTTCCGACTAGCGGGGGGGCCAGATACGCAGTATTTT.

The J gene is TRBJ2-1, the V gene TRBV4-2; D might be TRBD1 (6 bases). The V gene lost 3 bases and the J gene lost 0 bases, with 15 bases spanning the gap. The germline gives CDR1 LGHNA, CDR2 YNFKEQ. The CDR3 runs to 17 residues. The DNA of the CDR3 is TGTGCCAGCAGCCAGGGGACATCGTTTAGCTCCTACAATGAGCAGTTCTTC. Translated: CASSQGTSFSSYNEQFF.

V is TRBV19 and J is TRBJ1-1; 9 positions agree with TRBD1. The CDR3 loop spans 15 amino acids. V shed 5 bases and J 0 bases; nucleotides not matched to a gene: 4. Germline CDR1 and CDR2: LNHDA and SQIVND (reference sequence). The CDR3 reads CASSVTGGLNTEAFF. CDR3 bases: TGTGCCAGTAGTGTTACAGGGGGCCTGAACACTGAAGCTTTCTTT.

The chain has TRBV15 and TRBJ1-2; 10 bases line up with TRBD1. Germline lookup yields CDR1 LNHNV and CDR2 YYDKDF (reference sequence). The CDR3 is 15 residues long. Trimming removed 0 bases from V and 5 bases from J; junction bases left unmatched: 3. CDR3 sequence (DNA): TGTGCCACCAGCAGAGATGGGGGACAGGGGTATGGCTACACCTTC. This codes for CATSRDGGQGYGYTF.

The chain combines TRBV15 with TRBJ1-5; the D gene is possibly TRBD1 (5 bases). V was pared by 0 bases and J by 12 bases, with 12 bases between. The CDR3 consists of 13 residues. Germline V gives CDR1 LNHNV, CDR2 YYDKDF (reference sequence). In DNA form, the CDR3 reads TGTGCCACCAGCAGAGATAGGGGCTCCATCCAGCATTTT. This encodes CATSRDRGSIQHF.

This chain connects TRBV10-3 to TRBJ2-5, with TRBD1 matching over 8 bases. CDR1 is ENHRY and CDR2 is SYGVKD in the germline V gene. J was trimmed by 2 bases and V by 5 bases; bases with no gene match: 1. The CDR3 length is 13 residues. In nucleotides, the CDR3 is TGTGCCATCAGTTGGACAGGGCAAGAGACCCAGTACTTC. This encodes CAISWTGQETQYF.

Here the CDR3 DNA reads TGTGCCAGCTCACCATACCGGGACAGCTACGAGCAGTACTTC. It codes for CASSPYRDSYEQYF. The chain is built from TRBV18 and TRBJ2-7; TRBD1 matches 7 bases. Germline loops: CDR1 KGHSH, CDR2 LQKENI. This CDR3 contains 14 residues. Trimming removed 2 bases from V and 3 bases from J; junction bases left unmatched: 4.

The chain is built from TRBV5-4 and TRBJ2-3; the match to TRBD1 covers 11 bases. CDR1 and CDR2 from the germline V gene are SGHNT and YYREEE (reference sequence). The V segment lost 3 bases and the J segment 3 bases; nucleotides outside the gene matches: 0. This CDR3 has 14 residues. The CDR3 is CASSWDRGTDTQYF. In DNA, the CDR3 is TGTGCCAGCAGCTGGGACAGGGGGACAGATACGCAGTATTTT.

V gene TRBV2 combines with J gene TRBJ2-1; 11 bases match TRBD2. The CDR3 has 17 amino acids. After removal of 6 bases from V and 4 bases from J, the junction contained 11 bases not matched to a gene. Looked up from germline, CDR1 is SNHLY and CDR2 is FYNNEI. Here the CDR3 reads CASSASRASGGYNEQFF. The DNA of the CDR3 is TGTGCCAGCAGCGCTTCAAGGGCTAGCGGGGGGTACAATGAGCAGTTCTTC.